This TCR beta chain was identified during a study of cytomegalovirus exposure and HLA in healthy donors. Use of 60 Vbeta and 13 Jbeta primers characterized the PCR. Produced via immunoSEQ multiplex PCR; TCRdb's table is partial and in-frame only. The sample lists 70,000 to 80,000 clones; approximately 72% were seen once. Regarding this clone: Its antigen remains unknown.

The study's findings and limits: Sequencing likely caused a cluster of highly shared sequence variants. The dataset shows that most TCR sequences were rare, while some public TCRs occurred in many donors. Cytomegalovirus-associated TCR beta chains were listed, numbering 150 to 200.

Germline CDR1 reads MNHEY; CDR2 reads SVGAGI. V was pared by 7 bases and J by 3 bases, with 13 bases between. CDR3 length: 14 residues. The source material was PBMCs. The clonotype comes from a middle-aged woman in good health and CMV-seropositive. This chain links TRBV6-5 with TRBJ1-5; weak D call: TRBD1 (5 bases). The CDR3 bases are TGTGCCAGCACGGAGGCGGGGCCCAATCAGCCCCAGCATTTT. Translating gives CASTEAGPNQPQHF.